This T cell receptor beta chain was captured by sequencing in a study of cytomegalovirus exposure and HLA in healthy donors. Primers for the PCR totalled 60 Vbeta and 13 Jbeta. TCRdb keeps only in-frame clones here, not all; method: immunoSEQ multiplex PCR. Its table records 75,000 to 95,000 clones. In regard to this clone: Antigen: not known.

Broader study findings: Across donors, most TCRs were seen rarely, yet some public ones were widespread. Data from an earlier analysis indicated that most TCR beta V segments were productive either about 87% or about 30% of the time. Accurate prediction of most subjects' HLA-A and HLA-B alleles from TCR beta sequences was reported. Diagnosis of cytomegalovirus status made by the classifier reportedly showed high specificity and sensitivity.

This TCR was recovered from a woman aged 55-75 years in good health and CMV-seronegative. Sequences were obtained from PBMCs.

Here the CDR3 reads CASSLDRAGYGYTF. The DNA of the CDR3 is TGTGCCAGCAGCTTGGACAGGGCCGGCTATGGCTACACCTTC. The J gene is TRBJ1-2, the V gene TRBV5-6; D might be TRBD1 (6 bases). CDR1 SGHDT and CDR2 YYEEEE come from the germline V gene. The CDR3 runs to 14 residues. Between the trimmed V and J ends, which lost 0 bases and 4 bases, there was a span of 10 bases.